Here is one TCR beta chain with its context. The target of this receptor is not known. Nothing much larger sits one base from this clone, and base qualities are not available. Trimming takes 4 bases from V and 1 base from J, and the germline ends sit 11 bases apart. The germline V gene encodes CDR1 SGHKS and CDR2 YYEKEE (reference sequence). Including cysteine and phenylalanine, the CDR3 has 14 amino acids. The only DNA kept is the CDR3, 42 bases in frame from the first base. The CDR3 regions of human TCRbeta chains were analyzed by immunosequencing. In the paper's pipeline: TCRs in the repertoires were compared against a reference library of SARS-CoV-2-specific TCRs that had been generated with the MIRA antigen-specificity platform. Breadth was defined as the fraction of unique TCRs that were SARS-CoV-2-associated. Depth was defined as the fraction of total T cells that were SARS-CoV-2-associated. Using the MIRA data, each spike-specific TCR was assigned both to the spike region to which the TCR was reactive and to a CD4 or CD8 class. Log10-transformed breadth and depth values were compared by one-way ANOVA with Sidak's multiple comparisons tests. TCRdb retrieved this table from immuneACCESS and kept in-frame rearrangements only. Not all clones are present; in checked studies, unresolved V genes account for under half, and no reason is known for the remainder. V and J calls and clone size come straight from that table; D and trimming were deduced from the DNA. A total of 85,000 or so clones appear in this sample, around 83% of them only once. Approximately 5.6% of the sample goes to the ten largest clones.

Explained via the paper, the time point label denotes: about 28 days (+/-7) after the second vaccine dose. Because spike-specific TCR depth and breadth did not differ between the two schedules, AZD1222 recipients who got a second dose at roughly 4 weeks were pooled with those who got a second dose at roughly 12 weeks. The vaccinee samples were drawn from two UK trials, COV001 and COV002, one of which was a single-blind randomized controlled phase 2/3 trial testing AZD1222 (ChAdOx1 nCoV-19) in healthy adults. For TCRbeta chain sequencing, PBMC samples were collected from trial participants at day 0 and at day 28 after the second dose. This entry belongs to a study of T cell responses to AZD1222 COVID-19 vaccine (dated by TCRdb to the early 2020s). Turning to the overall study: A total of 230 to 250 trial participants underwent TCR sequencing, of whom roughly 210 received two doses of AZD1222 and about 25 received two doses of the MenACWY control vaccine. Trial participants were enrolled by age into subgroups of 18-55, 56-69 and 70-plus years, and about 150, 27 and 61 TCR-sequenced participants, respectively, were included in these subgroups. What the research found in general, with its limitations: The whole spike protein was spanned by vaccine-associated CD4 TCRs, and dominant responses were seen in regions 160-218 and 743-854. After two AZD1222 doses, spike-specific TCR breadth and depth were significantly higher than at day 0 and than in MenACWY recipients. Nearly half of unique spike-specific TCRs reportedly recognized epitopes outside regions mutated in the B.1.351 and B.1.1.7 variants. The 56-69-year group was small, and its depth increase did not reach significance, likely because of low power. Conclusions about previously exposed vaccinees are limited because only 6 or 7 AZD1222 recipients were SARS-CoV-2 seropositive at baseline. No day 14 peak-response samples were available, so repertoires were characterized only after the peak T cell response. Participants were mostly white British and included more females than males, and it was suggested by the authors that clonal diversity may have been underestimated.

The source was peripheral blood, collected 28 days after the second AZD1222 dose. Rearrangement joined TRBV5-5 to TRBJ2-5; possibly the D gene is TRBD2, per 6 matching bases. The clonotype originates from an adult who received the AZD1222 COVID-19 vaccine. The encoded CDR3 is CASSQGLTQETQYF. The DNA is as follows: TGTGCCAGCAGCCAGGGACTGACCCAAGAGACCCAGTACTTC. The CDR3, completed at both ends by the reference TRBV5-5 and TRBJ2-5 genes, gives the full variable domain DAGVTQSPTHLIKTRGQQVTLRCSPISGHKSVSWYQQVLGQGPQFIFQYYEKEERGRGNFPDRFSARQFPNYSSELNVNALLLGDSALYLCASSQGLTQETQYFGPGTRLLVL.